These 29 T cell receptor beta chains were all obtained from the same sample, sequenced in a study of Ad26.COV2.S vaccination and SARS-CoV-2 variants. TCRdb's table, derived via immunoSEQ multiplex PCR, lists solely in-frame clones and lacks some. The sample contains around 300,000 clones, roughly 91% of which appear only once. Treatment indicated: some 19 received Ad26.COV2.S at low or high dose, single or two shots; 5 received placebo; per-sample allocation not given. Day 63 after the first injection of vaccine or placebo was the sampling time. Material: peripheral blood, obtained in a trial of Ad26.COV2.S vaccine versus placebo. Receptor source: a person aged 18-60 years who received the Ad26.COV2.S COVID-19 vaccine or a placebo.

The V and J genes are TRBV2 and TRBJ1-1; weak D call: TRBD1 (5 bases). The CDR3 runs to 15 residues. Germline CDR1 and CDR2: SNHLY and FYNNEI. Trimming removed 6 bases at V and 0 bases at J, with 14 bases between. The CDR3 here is CASRVSGTVNTEAFF. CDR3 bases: TGTGCCAGCAGGGTAAGCGGGACGGTGAACACTGAAGCTTTCTTT. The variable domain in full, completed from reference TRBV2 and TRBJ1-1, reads EPEVTQTPSHQVTQMGQEVILRCVPISNHLYFYWYRQILGQKVEFLVSFYNNEISEKSEIFDDQFSVERPDGSNFTLKIRSTKLEDSAMYFCASRVSGTVNTEAFFGQGTRLTVV.

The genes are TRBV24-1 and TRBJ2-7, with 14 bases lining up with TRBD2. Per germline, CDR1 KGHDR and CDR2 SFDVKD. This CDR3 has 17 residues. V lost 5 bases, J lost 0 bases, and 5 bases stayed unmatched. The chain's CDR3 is CATSGTSGGPDSYEQYF. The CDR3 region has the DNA TGTGCCACCAGTGGGACTAGCGGGGGGCCCGACTCCTACGAGCAGTACTTC.

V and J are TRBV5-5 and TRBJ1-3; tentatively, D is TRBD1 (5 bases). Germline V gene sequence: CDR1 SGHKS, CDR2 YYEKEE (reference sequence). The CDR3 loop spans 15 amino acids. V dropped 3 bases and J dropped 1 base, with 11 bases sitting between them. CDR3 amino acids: CASSSGSGSGNTIYF. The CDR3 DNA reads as TGTGCCAGCAGCTCGGGGTCAGGGTCTGGAAACACCATATATTTT.

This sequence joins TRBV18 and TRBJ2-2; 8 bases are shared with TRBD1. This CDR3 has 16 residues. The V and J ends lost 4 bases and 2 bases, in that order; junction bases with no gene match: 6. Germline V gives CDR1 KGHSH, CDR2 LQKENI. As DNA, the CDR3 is TGTGCCAGCTCACACTTAGGACAGGGCAACACCGGGGAGCTGTTTTTT. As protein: CASSHLGQGNTGELFF.

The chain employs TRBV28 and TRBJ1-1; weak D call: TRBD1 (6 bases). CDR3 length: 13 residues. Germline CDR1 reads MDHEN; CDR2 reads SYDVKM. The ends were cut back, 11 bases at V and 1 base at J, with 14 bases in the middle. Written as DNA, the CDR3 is TGTGCCCTACAGGGCGGGGGGAACACTGAAGCTTTCTTT. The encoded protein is CALQGGGNTEAFF.

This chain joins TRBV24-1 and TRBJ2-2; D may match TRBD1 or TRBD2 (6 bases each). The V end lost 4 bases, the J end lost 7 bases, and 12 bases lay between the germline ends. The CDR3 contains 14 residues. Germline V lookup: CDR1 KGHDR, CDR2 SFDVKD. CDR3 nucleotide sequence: TGTGCCACCAGTGAATTAGGGGGGAGCGGGGAGCTGTTTTTT. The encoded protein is CATSELGGSGELFF.

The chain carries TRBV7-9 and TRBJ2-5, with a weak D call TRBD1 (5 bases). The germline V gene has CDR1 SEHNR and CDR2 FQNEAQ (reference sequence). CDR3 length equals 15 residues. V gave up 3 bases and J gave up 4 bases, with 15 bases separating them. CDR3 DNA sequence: TGTGCCAGCAGCTTGGACAATGGGTTCCGAGAGACCCAGTACTTC. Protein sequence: CASSLDNGFRETQYF. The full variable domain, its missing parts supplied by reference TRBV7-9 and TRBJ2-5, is DTGVSQNPRHKITKRGQNVTFRCDPISEHNRLYWYRQTLGQGPEFLTYFQNEAQLEKSRLLSDRFSAERPKGSFSTLEIQRTEQGDSAMYLCASSLDNGFRETQYFGPGTRLLVL.

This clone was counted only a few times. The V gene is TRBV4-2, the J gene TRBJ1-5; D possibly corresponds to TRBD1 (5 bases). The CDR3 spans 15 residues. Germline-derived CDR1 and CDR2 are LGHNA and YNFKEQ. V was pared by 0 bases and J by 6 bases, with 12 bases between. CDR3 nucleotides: TGTGCCAGCAGCCAAGATGGGGCAGGAGGTCAGCCCCAGCATTTT. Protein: CASSQDGAGGQPQHF.

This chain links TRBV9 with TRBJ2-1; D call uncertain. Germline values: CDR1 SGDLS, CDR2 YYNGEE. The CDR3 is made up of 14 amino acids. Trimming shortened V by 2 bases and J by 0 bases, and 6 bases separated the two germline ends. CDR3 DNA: TGTGCCAGCAGCGTGGACGACTCCTACAATGAGCAGTTCTTC. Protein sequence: CASSVDDSYNEQFF.

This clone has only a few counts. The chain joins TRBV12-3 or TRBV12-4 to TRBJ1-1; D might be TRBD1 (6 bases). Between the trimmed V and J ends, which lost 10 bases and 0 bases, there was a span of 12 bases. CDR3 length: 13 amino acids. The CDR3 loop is CATRTAVNTEAFF. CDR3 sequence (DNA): TGTGCCACCCGGACAGCCGTGAACACTGAAGCTTTCTTT.

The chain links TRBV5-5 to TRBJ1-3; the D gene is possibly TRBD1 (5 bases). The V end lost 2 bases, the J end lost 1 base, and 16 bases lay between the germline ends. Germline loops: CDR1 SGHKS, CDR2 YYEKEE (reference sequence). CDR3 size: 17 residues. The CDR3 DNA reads TGTGCCAGCAGCTTAGGCCCCGGGGGTTTGTCTGGAAACACCATATATTTT. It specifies CASSLGPGGLSGNTIYF.

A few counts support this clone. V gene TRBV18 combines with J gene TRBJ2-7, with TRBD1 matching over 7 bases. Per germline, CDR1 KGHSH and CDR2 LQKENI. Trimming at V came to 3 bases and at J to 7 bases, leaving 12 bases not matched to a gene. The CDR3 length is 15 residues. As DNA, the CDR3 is TGTGCCAGCTCACCCGATTGGGACAGCTCGGAGGAGCAGTACTTC. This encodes CASSPDWDSSEEQYF.

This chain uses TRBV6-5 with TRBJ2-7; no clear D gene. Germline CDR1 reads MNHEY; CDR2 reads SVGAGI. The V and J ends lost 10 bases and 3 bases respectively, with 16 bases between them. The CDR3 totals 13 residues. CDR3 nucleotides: TGTGCCACCGCAGACGGGCCGGGCTACGAGCAGTACTTC. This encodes CATADGPGYEQYF.

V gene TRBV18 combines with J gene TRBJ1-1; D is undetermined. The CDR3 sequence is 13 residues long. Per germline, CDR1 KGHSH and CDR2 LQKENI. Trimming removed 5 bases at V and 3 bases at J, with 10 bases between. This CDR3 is CASSEQVYTEAFF. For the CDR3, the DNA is TGTGCCAGCTCAGAACAAGTGTACACTGAAGCTTTCTTT.

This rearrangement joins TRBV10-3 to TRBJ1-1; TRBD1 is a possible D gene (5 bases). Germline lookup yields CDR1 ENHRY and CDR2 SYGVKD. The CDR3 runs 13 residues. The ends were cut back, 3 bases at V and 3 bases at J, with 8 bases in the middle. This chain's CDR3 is CAISDREDTEAFF. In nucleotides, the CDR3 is TGTGCCATCAGTGACAGGGAGGACACTGAAGCTTTCTTT.

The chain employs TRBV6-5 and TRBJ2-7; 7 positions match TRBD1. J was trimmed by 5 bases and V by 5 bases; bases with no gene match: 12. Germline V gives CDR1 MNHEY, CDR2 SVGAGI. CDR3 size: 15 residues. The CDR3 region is CASSPRQGGSHEQYF. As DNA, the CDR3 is TGTGCCAGCAGTCCAAGACAGGGTGGTAGCCACGAGCAGTACTTC.

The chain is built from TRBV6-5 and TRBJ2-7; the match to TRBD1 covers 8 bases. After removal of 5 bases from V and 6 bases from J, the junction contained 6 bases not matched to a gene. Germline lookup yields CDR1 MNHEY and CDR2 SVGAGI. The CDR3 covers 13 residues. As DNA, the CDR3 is TGTGCCAGCAGTCCCCGGACAGGGCTCGAGCAGTACTTC. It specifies CASSPRTGLEQYF.

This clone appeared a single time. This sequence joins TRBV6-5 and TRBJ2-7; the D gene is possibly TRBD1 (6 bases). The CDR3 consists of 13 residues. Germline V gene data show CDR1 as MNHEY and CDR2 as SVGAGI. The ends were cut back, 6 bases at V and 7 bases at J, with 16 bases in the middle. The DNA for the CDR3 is TGTGCCAGCAGGTTGCTACAGGGAGCTGAGCAGTACTTC. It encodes CASRLLQGAEQYF.

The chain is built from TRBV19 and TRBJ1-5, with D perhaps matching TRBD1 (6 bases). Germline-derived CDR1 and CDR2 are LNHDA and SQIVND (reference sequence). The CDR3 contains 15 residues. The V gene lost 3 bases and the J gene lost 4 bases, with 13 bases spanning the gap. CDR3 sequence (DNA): TGTGCCAGTAGTATCATGAGGGGGGGAAATCAGCCCCAGCATTTT. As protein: CASSIMRGGNQPQHF. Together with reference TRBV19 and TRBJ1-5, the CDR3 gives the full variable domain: DGGITQSPKYLFRKEGQNVTLSCEQNLNHDAMYWYRQDPGQGLRLIYYSQIVNDFQKGDIAEGYSVSREKKESFPLTVTSAQKNPTAFYLCASSIMRGGNQPQHFGDGTRLSIL.

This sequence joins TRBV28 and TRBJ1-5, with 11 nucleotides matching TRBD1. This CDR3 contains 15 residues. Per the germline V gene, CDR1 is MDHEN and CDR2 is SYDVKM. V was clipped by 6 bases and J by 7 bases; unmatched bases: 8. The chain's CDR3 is CASRPGTGGSQPQHF. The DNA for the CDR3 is TGTGCCAGCAGACCCGGGACAGGGGGTTCCCAGCCCCAGCATTTT.

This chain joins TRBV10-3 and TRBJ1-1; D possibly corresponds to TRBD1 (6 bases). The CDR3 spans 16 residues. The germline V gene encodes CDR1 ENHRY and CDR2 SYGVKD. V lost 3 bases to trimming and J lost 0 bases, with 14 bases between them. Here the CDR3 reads CAISEGGPPVNTEAFF. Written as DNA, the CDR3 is TGTGCCATCAGTGAAGGGGGTCCCCCCGTGAACACTGAAGCTTTCTTT.

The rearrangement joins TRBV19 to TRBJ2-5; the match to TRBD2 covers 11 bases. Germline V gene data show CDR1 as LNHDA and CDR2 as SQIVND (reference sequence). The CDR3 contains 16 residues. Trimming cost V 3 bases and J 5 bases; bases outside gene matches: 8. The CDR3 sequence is CASSILGTSGSETQYF. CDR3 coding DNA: TGTGCCAGTAGTATTTTAGGGACTAGCGGTTCGGAGACCCAGTACTTC.

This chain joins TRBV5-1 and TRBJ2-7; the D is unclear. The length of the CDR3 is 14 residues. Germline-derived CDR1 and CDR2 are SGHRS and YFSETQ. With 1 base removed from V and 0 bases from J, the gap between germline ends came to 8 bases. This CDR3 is CASSLSRTSYEQYF. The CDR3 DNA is TGCGCCAGCAGCTTGAGTCGGACCTCCTACGAGCAGTACTTC.

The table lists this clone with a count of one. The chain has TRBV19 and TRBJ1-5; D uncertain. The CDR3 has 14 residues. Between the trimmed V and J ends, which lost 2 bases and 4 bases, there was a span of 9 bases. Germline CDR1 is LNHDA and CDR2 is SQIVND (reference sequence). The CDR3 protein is CASSIRDVNQPQHF. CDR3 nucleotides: TGTGCCAGTAGTATAAGAGACGTGAATCAGCCCCAGCATTTT. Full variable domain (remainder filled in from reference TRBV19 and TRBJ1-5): DGGITQSPKYLFRKEGQNVTLSCEQNLNHDAMYWYRQDPGQGLRLIYYSQIVNDFQKGDIAEGYSVSREKKESFPLTVTSAQKNPTAFYLCASSIRDVNQPQHFGDGTRLSIL.

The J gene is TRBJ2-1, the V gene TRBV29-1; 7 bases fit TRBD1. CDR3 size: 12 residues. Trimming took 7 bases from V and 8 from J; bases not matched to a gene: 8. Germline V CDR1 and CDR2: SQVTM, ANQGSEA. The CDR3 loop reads CSASQGRDEQFF. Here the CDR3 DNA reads TGCAGCGCGTCACAGGGGAGAGATGAGCAGTTCTTC.

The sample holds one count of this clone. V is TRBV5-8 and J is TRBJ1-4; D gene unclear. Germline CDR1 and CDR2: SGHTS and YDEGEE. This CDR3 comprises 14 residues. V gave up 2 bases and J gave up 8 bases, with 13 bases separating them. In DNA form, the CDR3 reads TGTGCCAGCAGCTTTGGGGATGAAGGGGAAAAACTGTTTTTT. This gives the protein CASSFGDEGEKLFF.

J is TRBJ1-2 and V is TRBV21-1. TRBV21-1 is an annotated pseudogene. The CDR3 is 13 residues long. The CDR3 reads CASSLGTEGGYTF. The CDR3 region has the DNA TGTGCCAGCAGCCTGGGGACTGAGGGTGGCTACACCTTC.

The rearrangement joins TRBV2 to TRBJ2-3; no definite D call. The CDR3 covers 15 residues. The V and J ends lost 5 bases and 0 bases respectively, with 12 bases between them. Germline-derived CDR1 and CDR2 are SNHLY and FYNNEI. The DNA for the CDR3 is TGTGCCAGCAGTAGACCCTACTCTAGCACAGATACGCAGTATTTT. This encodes CASSRPYSSTDTQYF. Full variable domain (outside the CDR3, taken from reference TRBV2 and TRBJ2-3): EPEVTQTPSHQVTQMGQEVILRCVPISNHLYFYWYRQILGQKVEFLVSFYNNEISEKSEIFDDQFSVERPDGSNFTLKIRSTKLEDSAMYFCASSRPYSSTDTQYFGPGTRLTVL.

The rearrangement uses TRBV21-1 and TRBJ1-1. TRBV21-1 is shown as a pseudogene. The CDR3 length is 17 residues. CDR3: CASSKAGTGRGNTEAFF. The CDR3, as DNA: TGTGCCAGCAGCAAAGCGGGAACAGGGAGGGGGAACACTGAAGCTTTCTTT.